This T cell receptor (beta chain) was identified during a study of CD8+ T cells in alopecia areata. Study-wide background: Tofacitinib was given for 6 to 18 months, then stopped for 6 months. General observations from the study: Higher clonality was seen in lesional scalp than in normal scalp, especially in alopecia totalis/universalis. Sharing of TCR sequences between patients (possibly for HLA-related reasons) was less clear than in mice. Administration of tofacitinib significantly diminished scalp clonality and expanded CD8+ clones within the top 100.

As to treatment: oral pan-JAK inhibitor, 5-10 mg twice daily. Points on this clone: Antigen specificity is unknown.

RNA extraction was followed by reverse transcription into cDNA, which acted as the sequencing template. Clones were sequenced by immunoSEQ multiplex PCR, and TCRdb holds only the in-frame ones, with some missing. The sample contains under 110,000 clones, 55% to 70% of which appear only once. The CDR3 has 13 amino acids. Trimming removed 1 base from V and 8 bases from J, with 10 bases in between. Looked up from germline, CDR1 is SGDLS and CDR2 is YYNGEE. J is TRBJ2-1 and V is TRBV9; the D is unclear. The receptor comes from a human donor with alopecia areata. The sequenced sample was CD8+ T cells sorted from blood, obtained between weeks 55 and 65, from a patient treated with tofacitinib. Here the CDR3 reads CASSVWSSDEQFF. DNA for the CDR3: TGTGCCAGCAGCGTATGGTCGAGCGATGAGCAGTTCTTC.